The next 5 T cell receptor beta chains were all read from a single sample in a study of blood T cell repertoires in COVID-19. Clones were sequenced by immunoSEQ multiplex PCR, and TCRdb holds only the in-frame ones, with some missing. The profile shows approximately 350,000 clones, about 88% of them singletons. Material: peripheral blood. The source of these receptors is a woman in her seventies with COVID-19, enrolled during active disease.

This sequence joins TRBV7-2 and TRBJ2-7, with a weak D call TRBD2 (7 bases). V lost 5 bases and J lost 0, with 14 bases in between. Germline V CDR1 and CDR2: SGHTA, FQGNSA. This CDR3 contains 15 residues. The CDR3 protein is CASSPVGGVSYEQYF. The CDR3 region has the DNA TGTGCCAGCAGCCCGGTAGGGGGGGTCTCCTACGAGCAGTACTTC.

The chain joins TRBV6-6 to TRBJ2-6, with 8 nucleotides matching TRBD1. After removal of 5 bases from V and 9 bases from J, the junction contained 3 bases not matched to a gene. Germline CDR1 is MNHNY and CDR2 is SVGAGI (reference sequence). This CDR3 has 13 residues. The CDR3 bases are TGTGCCAGCAGTGGACAGGGTGACAACGTCCTGACTTTC. Translated, it gives CASSGQGDNVLTF.

This clone has only one observation. CDR3 DNA: TGTGCCAGCAGCACTACAGGGAGCTCCTATAATTCACCCCTCCACTTT. This encodes CASSTTGSSYNSPLHF. The chain links TRBV21-1 to TRBJ1-6; TRBD1 reflects the table's D call only, with no check against the DNA. TRBV21-1 is a listed pseudogene. The CDR3 contains 16 residues.

The CDR3 region has the DNA TGTGCCAGCAGCCGTGGGGGGGAATCCTACGAGCAGTACTTC. Translation: CASSRGGESYEQYF. The V call is TRBV7-2, the J call TRBJ2-7; 7 nucleotides align to TRBD2. This CDR3 spans 14 amino acids. J gave up 1 base and V 5 bases, and 5 bases lay outside the gene matches. Germline V CDR1 and CDR2: SGHTA, FQGNSA.

This clone came up once. V and J are TRBV7-2 and TRBJ1-5; D possibly corresponds to TRBD1 (6 bases). This CDR3 is built from 12 residues. With 5 bases removed from V and 8 bases from J, the gap between germline ends came to 10 bases. CDR1 is SGHTA and CDR2 is FQGNSA in the germline V gene. CDR3 bases: TGTGCCAGCAGCCGAACAGGGAAGCCCCAGCATTTT. It encodes CASSRTGKPQHF.